The 27 T cell receptor beta chains below all came from one sample that was sequenced in a study of blood T cell repertoires in COVID-19. Produced via immunoSEQ multiplex PCR; TCRdb's table is partial and in-frame only. The sample has about 200,000 clones, roughly 87% seen once. The sequencing sample was made of peripheral blood. These TCRs come from a man in his forties with active or convalescent COVID-19.

Notes on this clone: The identical CDR3 is also encoded by other nucleotide sequences in the sample. J is TRBJ1-2 and V is TRBV9; D possibly corresponds to TRBD1 (6 bases). The CDR3 spans 14 residues. From germline, CDR1 is SGDLS and CDR2 YYNGEE. The V and J ends lost 0 bases and 4 bases respectively, with 10 bases between them. CDR3 loop: CASSVGQGTYGYTF. The CDR3 bases are TGTGCCAGCAGCGTAGGTCAGGGGACCTATGGCTACACCTTC. The whole variable domain, remainder taken from reference TRBV9 and TRBJ1-2, is DSGVTQTPKHLITATGQRVTLRCSPRSGDLSVYWYQQSLDQGLQFLIQYYNGEERAKGNILERFSAQQFPDLHSELNLSSLELGDSALYFCASSVGQGTYGYTFGSGTRLTVV.

The chain carries TRBV11-2 and TRBJ2-7; TRBD2 matches at 7 bases. V shed 7 bases, J shed 2 bases, and the junction held 8 bases outside the gene matches. CDR1 SGHAT and CDR2 FQNNGV come from the germline V gene. The CDR3 has 14 residues. The CDR3 DNA sequence: TGTGCCAGCACCTTTGCGAGCGGGGCCTACGAGCAGTACTTC. Its translation: CASTFASGAYEQYF.

The gene calls are TRBV5-5 and TRBJ2-2, with TRBD2 identical over 11 bases. This CDR3 region has 16 residues. Germline CDR1 and CDR2: SGHKS and YYEKEE (reference sequence). With V trimmed by 3 bases and J by 2 bases, 3 bases remained unmatched. CDR3 loop: CASSSLAGGNTGELFF. CDR3 DNA: TGTGCCAGCAGCTCGCTAGCGGGGGGCAACACCGGGGAGCTGTTTTTT.

The chain is built from TRBV7-2 and TRBJ1-6; D uncertain. Germline values: CDR1 SGHTA, CDR2 FQGNSA. This CDR3 region has 16 residues. V lost 3 bases, J lost 4 bases, and 13 bases lay in between. The CDR3 DNA reads TGTGCCAGCAGCTTGTCCCCGGCGGGATATAATTCACCCCTCCACTTT. It codes for CASSLSPAGYNSPLHF.

V and J are TRBV7-9 and TRBJ1-4; D gene ambiguous. Trimming stripped 5 bases from V and 5 bases from J, with 12 bases between. Germline V gene sequence: CDR1 SEHNR, CDR2 FQNEAQ (reference sequence). The CDR3 has 14 amino acids. CDR3 coding DNA: TGTGCCAGCAGCCCGGGAGTAAACAATGAAAAACTGTTTTTT. Protein sequence: CASSPGVNNEKLFF.

The chain recombines TRBV11-2 with TRBJ1-1; D uncertain. CDR1 SGHAT and CDR2 FQNNGV come from the germline V gene. The V end lost 3 bases, the J end lost 1 base, and 9 bases lay between the germline ends. The CDR3 runs 14 residues. CDR3 DNA: TGTGCCAGCAGCTTCCCCAGGCCGAACACTGAAGCTTTCTTT. This encodes CASSFPRPNTEAFF.

The J gene is TRBJ2-1, the V gene TRBV7-3; unclear D gene. Germline lookup yields CDR1 SGHTA and CDR2 FQGTGA. The ends were cut back, 0 bases at V and 10 bases at J, with 10 bases in the middle. This CDR3 has 13 residues. In nucleotides, the CDR3 is TGTGCCAGCAGCTTAACCACCGACGGGGAGCAGTTCTTC. Translation: CASSLTTDGEQFF.

The rearrangement uses TRBV24-1 and TRBJ2-5, with unresolved D. Trimming removed 4 bases from V and 9 bases from J, with 17 bases in between. Germline V gene data show CDR1 as KGHDR and CDR2 as SFDVKD. This CDR3 contains 14 residues. In nucleotides, the CDR3 is TGTGCCACCAGTGACCCCTCCCCGTCTGAGCCCCAGTACTTC. Translated, it gives CATSDPSPSEPQYF.

The chain employs TRBV28 and TRBJ2-7; 11 bases match TRBD2. Germline V lookup: CDR1 MDHEN, CDR2 SYDVKM. There are 16 residues in the CDR3. V trimming: 4 bases; J trimming: 1 base; junction bases outside the gene matches: 6. CDR3 region: CASSSPTSGTSYEQYF. In DNA form, the CDR3 reads TGTGCCAGCAGTTCCCCGACTAGCGGGACTTCCTACGAGCAGTACTTC.

This clone was detected only a few times. DNA for the CDR3: TGTGCCACCAGTGACCCCAGCCGGGACAGGGACTATGGCTACACCTTC. This encodes CATSDPSRDRDYGYTF. The genes are TRBV24-1 and TRBJ1-2; TRBD1 aligns across 9 bases. J was trimmed by 3 bases and V by 4 bases; bases with no gene match: 8. This CDR3 has 16 amino acids. The germline CDR1 and CDR2 sequences are KGHDR and SFDVKD.

CDR3 coding DNA: TGTGCCAGCCGGAAACAGGGGGGGCACACCTCCAATCAGCCCCAGCATTTT. Translated, it gives CASRKQGGHTSNQPQHF. The chain carries TRBV2 and TRBJ1-5; 8 bases agree with TRBD1. V was pared by 8 bases and J by 3 bases, with 15 bases of the junction left unmatched. This CDR3 region has 17 residues. Germline-derived CDR1 and CDR2 are SNHLY and FYNNEI. Based on the CDR3 plus reference TRBV2 and TRBJ1-5, the full variable domain is EPEVTQTPSHQVTQMGQEVILRCVPISNHLYFYWYRQILGQKVEFLVSFYNNEISEKSEIFDDQFSVERPDGSNFTLKIRSTKLEDSAMYFCASRKQGGHTSNQPQHFGDGTRLSIL.

This rearrangement joins TRBV19 to TRBJ1-1; the match to TRBD1 covers 8 bases. The CDR3 contains 13 residues. The ends lost 4 bases at V and 6 bases at J; junction bases unmatched: 4. Germline V gene data show CDR1 as LNHDA and CDR2 as SQIVND (reference sequence). CDR3 protein: CASSTDREAEAFF. CDR3 in DNA: TGTGCCAGTAGTACGGACAGGGAGGCTGAAGCTTTCTTT.

The J gene is TRBJ1-1, the V gene TRBV27, with 7 bases aligning to TRBD1. Looked up from germline, CDR1 is MNHEY and CDR2 is SMNVEV (reference sequence). Trimming at V came to 4 bases and at J to 10 bases, leaving 6 bases not matched to a gene. This CDR3 contains 12 residues. The CDR3 nucleotides read TGTGCCAGCAGTTCCGGAGGGGGCGGAGCTTTCTTT. This sequence encodes CASSSGGGGAFF.

V gene TRBV19 combines with J gene TRBJ2-1; 8 nucleotides agree with TRBD2. The V gene end was trimmed by 6 bases and the J gene end by 0 bases; junction bases not matched to a gene: 10. The CDR3 is made up of 17 amino acids. Per the germline V gene, CDR1 is LNHDA and CDR2 is SQIVND (reference sequence). The CDR3 loop reads CASSTNKRGISYNEQFF. In DNA form, the CDR3 reads TGTGCCAGTAGCACAAATAAGCGGGGGATCTCCTACAATGAGCAGTTCTTC.

V gene TRBV18 combines with J gene TRBJ2-1; TRBD2 matches at 11 bases. The CDR3 has 17 amino acids. The V gene end was trimmed by 0 bases and the J gene end by 7 bases; junction bases not matched to a gene: 8. Germline V gene data show CDR1 as KGHSH and CDR2 as LQKENI. CDR3 DNA sequence: TGTGCCAGCTCACCACCGGGTAGCGGGAGGGGAACTAATGAGCAGTTCTTC. Protein product: CASSPPGSGRGTNEQFF. Combining the CDR3 with reference TRBV18 and TRBJ2-1 gives the whole variable domain NAGVMQNPRHLVRRRGQEARLRCSPMKGHSHVYWYRQLPEEGLKFMVYLQKENIIDESGMPKERFSAEFPKEGPSILRIQQVVRGDSAAYFCASSPPGSGRGTNEQFFGPGTRLTVL.

This chain uses TRBV30 with TRBJ2-2; 12 positions match TRBD2. The germline V gene has CDR1 GTSNPN and CDR2 SVGIG (reference sequence). The CDR3 has 15 residues. V lost 3 bases and J lost 5; bases outside the gene matches: 4. CDR3 in DNA: TGTGCCTGGAGAGGACTAGCGGGACGAACCGGGGAGCTGTTTTTT. This translates into CAWRGLAGRTGELFF.

The chain carries TRBV30 and TRBJ2-7; 8 bases are a match to TRBD1. V lost 3 bases and J lost 1; bases outside the gene matches: 8. Looked up from germline, CDR1 is GTSNPN and CDR2 is SVGIG (reference sequence). The length of the CDR3 is 15 residues. This chain's CDR3 is CAWSIQGAISYEQYF. The CDR3 coding sequence is TGTGCCTGGAGCATTCAGGGGGCAATTTCCTACGAGCAGTACTTC.

The V and J genes are TRBV6-5 and TRBJ1-3, with D uncertain. The germline gives CDR1 MNHEY, CDR2 SVGAGI. This CDR3 is built from 13 residues. With 6 bases removed from V and 2 bases from J, the gap between germline ends came to 8 bases. The CDR3 coding sequence is TGTGCCAGCAGGAAACTCACTGGAAACACCATATATTTT. Translation: CASRKLTGNTIYF.

The V and J genes are TRBV30 and TRBJ1-5; possibly TRBD1 for D (5 bases). The CDR3 consists of 15 residues. V was shortened by 2 bases and J by 4 bases, with 15 bases between the two germline ends. Germline V gives CDR1 GTSNPN, CDR2 SVGIG (reference sequence). CDR3 DNA sequence: TGTGCCTGGAGTACTCAGGTGGGACTAAATCAGCCCCAGCATTTT. This encodes CAWSTQVGLNQPQHF. The variable domain in full, with the rest retrieved from reference TRBV30 and TRBJ1-5, is SQTIHQWPATLVQPVGSPLSLECTVEGTSNPNLYWYRQAAGRGLQLLFYSVGIGQISSEVPQNLSASRPQDRQFILSSKKLLLSDSGFYLCAWSTQVGLNQPQHFGDGTRLSIL.

This sequence joins TRBV30 and TRBJ1-1; 7 nucleotides agree with TRBD1. The CDR3 spans 14 residues. V was pared by 4 bases and J by 10 bases, with 15 bases of the junction left unmatched. The V gene's germline CDR1 is GTSNPN and CDR2 SVGIG (reference sequence). The CDR3 is CAWKRDSLLNVAFF. The CDR3, as DNA: TGTGCCTGGAAGAGGGACAGCCTACTTAACGTAGCTTTCTTT. Variable domain in full (rest from reference TRBV30 and TRBJ1-1): SQTIHQWPATLVQPVGSPLSLECTVEGTSNPNLYWYRQAAGRGLQLLFYSVGIGQISSEVPQNLSASRPQDRQFILSSKKLLLSDSGFYLCAWKRDSLLNVAFFGQGTRLTVV.

V is TRBV12-3 or TRBV12-4 and J is TRBJ1-2; 7 bases match TRBD1. CDR3 length: 13 residues. V lost 6 bases, J lost 4 bases, and 5 bases stayed unmatched. This CDR3 reads CASSSGTVYGYTF. The CDR3 nucleotides are TGTGCCAGCAGCTCCGGGACAGTCTATGGCTACACCTTC.

J is TRBJ1-4 and V is TRBV12-3 or TRBV12-4; the D is unclear. V gave up 3 bases and J gave up 8 bases, with 4 bases separating them. This CDR3 has 11 amino acids. This chain's CDR3 is CASSLGEKLFF. CDR3 bases: TGTGCCAGCAGTTTGGGCGAAAAACTGTTTTTT.

V is TRBV3-1 (or the pseudogene TRBV3-2) and J is TRBJ1-6, with D unresolved. This CDR3 is built from 16 residues. V lost 1 base, J lost 11 bases, and 18 bases lay in between. The germline V gene has CDR1 LGHDT and CDR2 YNNKEL (reference sequence). CDR3 in DNA: TGTGCCAGCAGCCAAGCTTGGGCAGGAAAAGCGGCACCCCTCCACTTT. Its protein is CASSQAWAGKAAPLHF.

This clone has just one count. This chain connects TRBV28 to TRBJ1-4; D gene unclear. Germline V gene sequence: CDR1 MDHEN, CDR2 SYDVKM. V dropped 1 base and J dropped 5 bases, with 17 bases sitting between them. The CDR3 totals 17 residues. The CDR3 DNA reads as TGTGCCAGCAGTTTATCCGTCGCGGGAACAGCAAATGAAAAACTGTTTTTT. It specifies CASSLSVAGTANEKLFF.

V and J are TRBV15 and TRBJ1-5; D perhaps matches TRBD1 (5 bases). Germline CDR1 is LNHNV and CDR2 is YYDKDF (reference sequence). CDR3 size: 15 residues. Trimming took 0 bases from V and 4 from J, leaving 10 bases between them. The chain's CDR3 is CATSRDLAGNQPQHF. In DNA form, the CDR3 reads TGTGCCACCAGCAGAGATCTGGCAGGGAATCAGCCCCAGCATTTT.

The chain couples TRBV27 to TRBJ2-7, with D perhaps matching TRBD2 (6 bases). The CDR3 consists of 15 residues. V shed 2 bases and J shed 1 base, with 12 bases lying between them. The germline gives CDR1 MNHEY, CDR2 SMNVEV (reference sequence). In DNA form, the CDR3 reads TGTGCCAGCAGTTTAGAGGTCGGGGGTTCCTACGAGCAGTACTTC. Translated: CASSLEVGGSYEQYF.

The chain employs TRBV28 and TRBJ2-7; TRBD2 is a possible D gene (5 bases). The V and J ends lost 1 base and 6 bases respectively, with 22 bases between them. The CDR3 spans 17 residues. The germline gives CDR1 MDHEN, CDR2 SYDVKM. Here the CDR3 DNA reads TGTGCCAGCAGTTTATCCCGGACGGACTTGAGGGTCAGCGAGCAGTACTTC. This encodes CASSLSRTDLRVSEQYF.